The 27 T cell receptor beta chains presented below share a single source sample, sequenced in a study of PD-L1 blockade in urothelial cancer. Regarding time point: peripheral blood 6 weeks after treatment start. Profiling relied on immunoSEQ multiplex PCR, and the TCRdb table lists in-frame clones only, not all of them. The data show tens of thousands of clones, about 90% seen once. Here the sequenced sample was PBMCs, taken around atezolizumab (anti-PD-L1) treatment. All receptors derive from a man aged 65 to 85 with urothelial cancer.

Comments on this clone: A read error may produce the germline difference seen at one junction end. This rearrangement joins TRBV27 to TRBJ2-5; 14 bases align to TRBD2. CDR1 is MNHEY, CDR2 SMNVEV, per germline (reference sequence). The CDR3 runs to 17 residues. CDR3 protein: CASSISGTSGSGETQYF. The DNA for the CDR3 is TGTGCCAGCAGTATATCCGGGACTAGCGGGAGTGGGGAGACCCAGTACTTC.

The DNA of the CDR3 is TGTGCCATCAAGTCGGACAGCTTAAACACTGAAGCTTTCTTT. Translated, it gives CAIKSDSLNTEAFF. The chain uses TRBV10-3 and TRBJ1-1; a possible D gene is TRBD1 (6 bases). Trimming removed 7 bases at V and 2 bases at J, with 14 bases between. The CDR3 runs to 14 residues. Per germline, CDR1 ENHRY and CDR2 SYGVKD.

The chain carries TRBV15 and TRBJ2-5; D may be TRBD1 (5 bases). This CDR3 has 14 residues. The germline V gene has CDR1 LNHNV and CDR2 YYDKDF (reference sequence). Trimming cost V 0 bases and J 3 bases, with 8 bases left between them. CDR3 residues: CATSREGLKETQYF. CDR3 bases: TGTGCCACCAGCAGAGAGGGGCTGAAAGAGACCCAGTACTTC.

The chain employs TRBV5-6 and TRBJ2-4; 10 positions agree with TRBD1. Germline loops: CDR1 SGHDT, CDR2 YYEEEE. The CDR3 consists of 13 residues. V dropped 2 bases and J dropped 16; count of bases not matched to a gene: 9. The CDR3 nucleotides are TGTGCCAGCAGCTTACCGGGACAGGGGAACCCCTACTTC. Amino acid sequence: CASSLPGQGNPYF.

Here the CDR3 reads CASSPRETQYF. The DNA for the CDR3 is TGTGCCAGCAGCCCTCGAGAGACCCAGTACTTC. The chain has TRBV28 and TRBJ2-5; the D is unclear. Germline V lookup: CDR1 MDHEN, CDR2 SYDVKM. Deletions cut 6 bases from V and 4 bases from J, with 6 bases between. This CDR3 contains 11 residues.

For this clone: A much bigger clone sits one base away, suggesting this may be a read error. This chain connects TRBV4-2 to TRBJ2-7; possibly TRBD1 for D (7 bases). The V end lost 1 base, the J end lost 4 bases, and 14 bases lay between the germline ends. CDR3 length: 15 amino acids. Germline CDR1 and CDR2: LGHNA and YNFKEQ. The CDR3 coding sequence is TGTGCCAGCAGCCAAGCTCAGGGGGGCGGGTACGAGCAGTACTTC. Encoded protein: CASSQAQGGGYEQYF.

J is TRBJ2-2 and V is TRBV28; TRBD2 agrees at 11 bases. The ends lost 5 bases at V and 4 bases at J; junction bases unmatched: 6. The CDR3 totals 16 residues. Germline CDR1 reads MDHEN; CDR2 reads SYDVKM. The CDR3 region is CASSLHGTSGTGELFF. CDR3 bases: TGTGCCAGCAGTCTCCACGGGACTAGCGGCACCGGGGAGCTGTTTTTT.

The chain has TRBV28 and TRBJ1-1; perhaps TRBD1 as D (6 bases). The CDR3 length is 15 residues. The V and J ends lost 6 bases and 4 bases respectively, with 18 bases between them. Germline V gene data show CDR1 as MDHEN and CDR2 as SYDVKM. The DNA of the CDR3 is TGTGCCAGCAGGGACAGCCTGGGGCAGGGCACTGAAGCTTTCTTT. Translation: CASRDSLGQGTEAFF.

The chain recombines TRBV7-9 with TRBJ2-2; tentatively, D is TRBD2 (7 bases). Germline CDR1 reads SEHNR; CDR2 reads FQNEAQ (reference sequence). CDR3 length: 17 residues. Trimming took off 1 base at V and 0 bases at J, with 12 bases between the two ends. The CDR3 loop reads CASSLGGGAANTGELFF. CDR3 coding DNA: TGTGCCAGCAGCTTAGGTGGGGGGGCGGCGAACACCGGGGAGCTGTTTTTT.

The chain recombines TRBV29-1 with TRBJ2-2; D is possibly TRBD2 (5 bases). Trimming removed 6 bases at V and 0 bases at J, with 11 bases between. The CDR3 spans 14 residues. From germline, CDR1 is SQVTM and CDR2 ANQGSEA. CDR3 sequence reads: CSVHSGANTGELFF. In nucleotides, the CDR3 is TGCAGCGTCCACAGCGGAGCGAACACCGGGGAGCTGTTTTTT.

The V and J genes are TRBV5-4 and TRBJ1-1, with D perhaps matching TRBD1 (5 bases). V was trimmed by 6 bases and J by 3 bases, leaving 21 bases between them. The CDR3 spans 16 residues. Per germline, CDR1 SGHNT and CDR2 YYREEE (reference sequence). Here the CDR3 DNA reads TGTGCCAGCACCCCCCTGGCCGGAGGAGGGGACACTGAAGCTTTCTTT. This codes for CASTPLAGGGDTEAFF.

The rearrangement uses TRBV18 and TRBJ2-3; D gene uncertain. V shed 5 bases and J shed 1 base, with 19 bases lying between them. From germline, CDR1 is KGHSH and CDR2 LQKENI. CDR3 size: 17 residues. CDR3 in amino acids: CASSDPFPRLGTDTQYF. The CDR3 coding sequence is TGTGCCAGCTCAGACCCCTTTCCGCGGCTAGGCACAGATACGCAGTATTTT.

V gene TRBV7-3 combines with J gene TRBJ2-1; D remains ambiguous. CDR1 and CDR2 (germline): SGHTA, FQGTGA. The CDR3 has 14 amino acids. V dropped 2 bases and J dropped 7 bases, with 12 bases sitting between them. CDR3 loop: CASSLEGVRNEQFF. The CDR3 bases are TGTGCCAGCAGCTTAGAAGGTGTGAGGAATGAGCAGTTCTTC. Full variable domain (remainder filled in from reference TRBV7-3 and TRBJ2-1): GAGVSQTPSNKVTEKGKYVELRCDPISGHTALYWYRQSLGQGPEFLIYFQGTGAADDSGLPNDRFFAVRPEGSVSTLKIQRTERGDSAVYLCASSLEGVRNEQFFGPGTRLTVL.

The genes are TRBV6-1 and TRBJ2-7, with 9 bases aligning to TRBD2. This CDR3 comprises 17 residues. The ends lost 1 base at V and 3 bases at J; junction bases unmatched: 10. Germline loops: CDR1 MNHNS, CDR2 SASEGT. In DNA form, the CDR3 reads TGTGCCAGCAGTGAAGGGCTAGCGGGAACACGACTCTACGAGCAGTACTTC. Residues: CASSEGLAGTRLYEQYF.

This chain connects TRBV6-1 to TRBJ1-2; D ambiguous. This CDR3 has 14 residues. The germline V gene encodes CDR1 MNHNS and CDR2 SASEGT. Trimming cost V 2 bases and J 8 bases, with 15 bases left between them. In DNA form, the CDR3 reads TGTGCCAGCAGTGAATCCGGAAGAGGGAGCGGCTACACCTTC. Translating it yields CASSESGRGSGYTF.

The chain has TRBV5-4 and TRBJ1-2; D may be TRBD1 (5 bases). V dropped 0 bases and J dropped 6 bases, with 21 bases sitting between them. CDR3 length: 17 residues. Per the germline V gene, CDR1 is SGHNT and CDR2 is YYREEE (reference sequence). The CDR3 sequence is CASSLETAYTLSHGYTF. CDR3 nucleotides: TGTGCCAGCAGCTTGGAGACAGCGTATACCCTTTCCCATGGCTACACCTTC.

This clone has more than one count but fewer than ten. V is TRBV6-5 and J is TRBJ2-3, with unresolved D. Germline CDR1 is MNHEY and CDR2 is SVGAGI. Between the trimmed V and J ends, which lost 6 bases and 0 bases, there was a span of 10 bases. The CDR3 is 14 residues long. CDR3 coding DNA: TGTGCCAGCAGAGAGACGACTAGCACAGATACGCAGTATTTT. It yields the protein CASRETTSTDTQYF.

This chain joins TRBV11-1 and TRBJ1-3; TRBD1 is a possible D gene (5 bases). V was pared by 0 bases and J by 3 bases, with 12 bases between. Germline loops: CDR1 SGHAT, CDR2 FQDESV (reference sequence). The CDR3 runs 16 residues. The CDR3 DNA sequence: TGTGCCAGCAGCTTAGCGTTCTTAGGGGTTGGAAACACCATATATTTT. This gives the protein CASSLAFLGVGNTIYF.

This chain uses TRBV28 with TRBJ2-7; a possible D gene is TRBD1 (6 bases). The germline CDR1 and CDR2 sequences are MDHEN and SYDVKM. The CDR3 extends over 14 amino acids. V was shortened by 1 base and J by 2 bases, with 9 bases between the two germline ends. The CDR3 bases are TGTGCCAGCAGTTTATTGGGGGCCCCCTACGAGCAGTACTTC. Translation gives CASSLLGAPYEQYF.

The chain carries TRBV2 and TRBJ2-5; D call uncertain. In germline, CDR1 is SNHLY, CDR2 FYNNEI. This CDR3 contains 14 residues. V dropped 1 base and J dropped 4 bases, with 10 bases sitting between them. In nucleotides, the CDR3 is TGTGCCAGCAGTGAAGGACTCCAAGTAGAGACCCAGTACTTC. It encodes CASSEGLQVETQYF.

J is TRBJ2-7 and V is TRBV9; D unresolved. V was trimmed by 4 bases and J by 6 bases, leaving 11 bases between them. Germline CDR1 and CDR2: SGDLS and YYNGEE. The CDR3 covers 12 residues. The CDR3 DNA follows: TGTGCCAGCAGCCACACGGGTGGCGAGCAGTACTTC. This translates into CASSHTGGEQYF.

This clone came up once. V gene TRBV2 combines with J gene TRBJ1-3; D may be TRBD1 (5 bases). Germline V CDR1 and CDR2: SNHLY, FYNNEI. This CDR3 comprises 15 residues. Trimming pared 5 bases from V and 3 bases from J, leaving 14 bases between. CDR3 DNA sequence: TGTGCCAGCAGTCCTCTGACAGCAGGTGGAAACACCATATATTTT. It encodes CASSPLTAGGNTIYF.

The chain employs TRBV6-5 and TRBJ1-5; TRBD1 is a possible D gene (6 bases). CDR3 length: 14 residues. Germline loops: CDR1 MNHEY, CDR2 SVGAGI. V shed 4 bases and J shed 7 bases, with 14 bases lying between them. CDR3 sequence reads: CASSSTGAGQPQHF. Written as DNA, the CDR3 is TGTGCCAGCAGTTCGACAGGTGCAGGGCAGCCCCAGCATTTT.

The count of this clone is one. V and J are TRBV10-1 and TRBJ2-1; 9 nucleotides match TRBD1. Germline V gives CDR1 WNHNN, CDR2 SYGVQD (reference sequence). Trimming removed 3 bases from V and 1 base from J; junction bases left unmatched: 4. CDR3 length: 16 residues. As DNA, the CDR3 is TGCGCCAGCAGTGAAACCGGGACAGGGTCCTACAATGAGCAGTTCTTC. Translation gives CASSETGTGSYNEQFF.

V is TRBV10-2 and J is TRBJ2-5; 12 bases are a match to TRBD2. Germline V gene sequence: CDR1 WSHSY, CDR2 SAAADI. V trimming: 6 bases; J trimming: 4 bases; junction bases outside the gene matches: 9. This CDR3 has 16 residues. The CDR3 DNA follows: TGCGCCAGCAGATTACGACTAGCGGGAGAGTCAGAGACCCAGTACTTC. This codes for CASRLRLAGESETQYF.

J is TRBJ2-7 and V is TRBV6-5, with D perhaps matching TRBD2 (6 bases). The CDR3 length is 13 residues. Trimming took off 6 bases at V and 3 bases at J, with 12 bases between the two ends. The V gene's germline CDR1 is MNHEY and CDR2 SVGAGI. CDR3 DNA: TGTGCCAGCAGGTCGGGACTGCTCTACGAGCAGTACTTC. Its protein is CASRSGLLYEQYF.

The CDR3 coding sequence is TGTGCCAGCACCTCAAGAGGGGGCGACAGGGACGGCTACACCTTC. Protein product: CASTSRGGDRDGYTF. The genes are TRBV7-9 and TRBJ1-2, with TRBD1 identical over 7 bases. V was clipped by 7 bases and J by 8 bases; unmatched bases: 16. The germline gives CDR1 SEHNR, CDR2 FQNEAQ (reference sequence). This CDR3 spans 15 amino acids.